The next 11 T cell receptor beta chains were all read from a single sample in a study of CD8+ T cells in alopecia areata. Reverse transcribed after extraction, RNA yielded cDNA as the sequencing template. Sequenced by immunoSEQ multiplex PCR; TCRdb stores in-frame clones only, minus some. The profile covers about 260,000 clones, with over 45% appearing a single time and 0.9% to 0.95% taken by the ten largest. Indicated treatment: oral pan-JAK inhibitor, 5-10 mg twice daily. The sample in question was CD4+ T cells sorted from blood, obtained around week 54, from a patient treated with tofacitinib. These receptors came from a human donor with alopecia areata.

This clone was recorded a few times. The rearrangement uses TRBV7-8 and TRBJ1-6, with D possibly matching TRBD1 (5 bases). The CDR3 runs 19 residues. V was clipped by 2 bases and J by 9 bases, with 26 bases between them. Germline loops: CDR1 SGHVS, CDR2 FQNEAQ. The CDR3 nucleotides read TGTGCCAGCAGCTTATCCTTGTTGGGGCGGGGTGGCGGAATTTCACCCCTCCACTTT. This codes for CASSLSLLGRGGGISPLHF.

The chain has TRBV29-1 and TRBJ2-1; D gene ambiguous. Germline V lookup: CDR1 SQVTM, CDR2 ANQGSEA. This CDR3 has 11 amino acids. V gave up 6 bases and J gave up 12 bases, with 15 bases separating them. The CDR3 DNA reads TGCAGCGTCCCTTCTTCGTCTCGGCAGTTCTTC. It translates to CSVPSSSRQFF.

The rearrangement links TRBV29-1 to TRBJ1-2; 8 bases fit TRBD1. The junction had 20 bases not matched to a gene; V was cut back by 4 bases and J by 7 bases. The CDR3 consists of 17 residues. Germline CDR1 SQVTM, CDR2 ANQGSEA. The CDR3 DNA sequence: TGCAGCGTTGGAGGTTTTGTTGGGACAGGCGTCCTATCTGGCTACACCTTC. It codes for CSVGGFVGTGVLSGYTF.

This clone came up a few times. The rearrangement joins TRBV2 to TRBJ1-1; a weak D match, TRBD1 (5 bases). The V end was cut by 7 bases, the J end by 4 bases, with 13 bases between. Germline V gene sequence: CDR1 SNHLY, CDR2 FYNNEI. This CDR3 spans 13 amino acids. Here the CDR3 DNA reads TGTGCCAGCACCCGGGACGCTAGCACTGAAGCTTTCTTT. Residues: CASTRDASTEAFF.

The CDR3 DNA follows: TGTGCCTGGAGTTTCCAGGGGGCGCGACCCCTCCACTTT. As protein: CAWSFQGARPLHF. The gene calls are TRBV30 and TRBJ1-6; 8 bases fit TRBD1. The CDR3 consists of 13 residues. The ends lost 2 bases at V and 12 bases at J; junction bases unmatched: 6. Germline loops: CDR1 GTSNPN, CDR2 SVGIG (reference sequence). Using reference TRBV30 and TRBJ1-6 for the parts outside the CDR3, the full variable domain is SQTIHQWPATLVQPVGSPLSLECTVEGTSNPNLYWYRQAAGRGLQLLFYSVGIGQISSEVPQNLSASRPQDRQFILSSKKLLLSDSGFYLCAWSFQGARPLHFGNGTRLTVT.

This clone was picked up a small number of times. The rearrangement links TRBV19 to TRBJ1-5, with a weak D call TRBD1 (5 bases). There are 15 residues in the CDR3. CDR1 and CDR2 from the germline V gene are LNHDA and SQIVND (reference sequence). V dropped 4 bases and J dropped 4 bases, with 14 bases sitting between them. The CDR3 sequence is CASSTGHGPNQPQHF. In DNA form, the CDR3 reads TGTGCCAGTAGTACAGGGCATGGGCCAAATCAGCCCCAGCATTTT.

The V gene is TRBV7-2, the J gene TRBJ2-5; D possibly corresponds to TRBD1 (5 bases). CDR1 and CDR2 (germline): SGHTA, FQGNSA. This CDR3 region has 14 residues. V was shortened by 5 bases and J by 1 base, with 11 bases between the two germline ends. CDR3 protein: CASSPRQSQETQYF. The CDR3 nucleotides read TGTGCCAGCAGCCCCAGACAGAGCCAAGAGACCCAGTACTTC.

DNA for the CDR3: TGTGCCTGGAGTGTAGGAATGACTCTGGGGTGGTCTAACTATGGCTACACCTTC. It specifies CAWSVGMTLGWSNYGYTF. The chain employs TRBV30 and TRBJ1-2; D not certain. The CDR3 consists of 18 residues. From germline, CDR1 is GTSNPN and CDR2 SVGIG (reference sequence). The V gene lost 0 bases and the J gene lost 0 bases, with 20 bases spanning the gap.

This clone was seen only once. The rearrangement uses TRBV30 and TRBJ1-5, with 7 bases aligning to TRBD1. The CDR3 has 13 amino acids. Per germline, CDR1 GTSNPN and CDR2 SVGIG (reference sequence). After removal of 7 bases from V and 5 bases from J, the junction contained 8 bases not matched to a gene. The CDR3 protein is CAYSGTAHQPQHF. The DNA for the CDR3 is TGTGCCTATTCCGGGACAGCTCATCAGCCCCAGCATTTT.

This clone was detected only once. The chain combines TRBV5-1 with TRBJ2-5, with unresolved D. V was shortened by 6 bases and J by 2 bases, with 5 bases between the two germline ends. This CDR3 spans 11 amino acids. Germline V gene data show CDR1 as SGHRS and CDR2 as YFSETQ. CDR3 in DNA: TGCGCCAGCACAGAGCAAGAGACCCAGTACTTC. It is translated as CASTEQETQYF. Full variable domain (missing parts from reference TRBV5-1 and TRBJ2-5): KAGVTQTPRYLIKTRGQQVTLSCSPISGHRSVSWYQQTPGQGLQFLFEYFSETQRNKGNFPGRFSGRQFSNSRSEMNVSTLELGDSALYLCASTEQETQYFGPGTRLLVL.

This clone was found a few times. This chain connects TRBV10-3 to TRBJ1-4; D call uncertain. The V end was cut by 2 bases, the J end by 0 bases, with 4 bases between. Per germline, CDR1 ENHRY and CDR2 SYGVKD. This CDR3 contains 14 residues. The CDR3 DNA reads TGTGCCATCAGTGAGACAGCAACTAATGAAAAACTGTTTTTT. This sequence encodes CAISETATNEKLFF.